Following are 26 T cell receptor beta chains from one sample sequenced in a study of blood T cell repertoires in COVID-19. Libraries were prepared by immunoSEQ multiplex PCR; TCRdb keeps only in-frame clonotypes and omits some of them. This repertoire shows around 370,000 clones, over 80% found once; its top ten account for just under 6.5%. The specimen sequenced was peripheral blood. These receptor sequences come from a woman between 50 and 59 years old with COVID-19, enrolled during active disease.

The CDR3 sequence is CASSYVGGGVTEAFF. In nucleotides, the CDR3 is TGTGCCAGCAGTTACGTGGGCGGGGGGGTCACTGAAGCTTTCTTT. This chain uses TRBV6-5 with TRBJ1-1; a weak D match, TRBD1 (5 bases). V lost 2 bases, J lost 4 bases, and 14 bases lay in between. The CDR3 is 15 amino acids. Per germline, CDR1 MNHEY and CDR2 SVGAGI.

The chain links TRBV30 to TRBJ2-7; no firm D call. V was cut by 2 bases and J by 3 bases, with 5 bases left in between. The CDR3 is 11 amino acids. Per the germline V gene, CDR1 is GTSNPN and CDR2 is SVGIG (reference sequence). The CDR3 protein is CAWSFHYEQYF. CDR3 nucleotides: TGTGCCTGGAGTTTTCACTACGAGCAGTACTTC.

This clone was seen once. The CDR3 bases are TGTGCCAGTAGAGGGAGTCAAGGACAGGCCTCCTACAATGAGCAGTTCTTC. This sequence encodes CASRGSQGQASYNEQFF. The rearrangement links TRBV19 to TRBJ2-1; 7 bases match TRBD1. This CDR3 has 17 residues. Germline V gene lookup returns CDR1 LNHDA and CDR2 SQIVND (reference sequence). The trim removed 6 bases at V and 0 bases at J, leaving 11 bases unmatched.

The V and J genes are TRBV5-1 and TRBJ1-5; D gene uncertain. Between the trimmed V and J ends, which lost 0 bases and 5 bases, there was a span of 9 bases. This CDR3 has 14 residues. Germline values: CDR1 SGHRS, CDR2 YFSETQ. CDR3 in amino acids: CASSLDSTYQPQHF. For the CDR3, the DNA is TGCGCCAGCAGCTTGGATAGTACTTATCAGCCCCAGCATTTT.

V is TRBV6-5 and J is TRBJ1-2; TRBD1 aligns across 9 bases. V lost 1 base and J lost 4; bases outside the gene matches: 4. This CDR3 has 15 amino acids. Germline-derived CDR1 and CDR2 are MNHEY and SVGAGI. CDR3 sequence: CASSYWTGVAYGYTF. The CDR3 bases are TGTGCCAGCAGTTACTGGACAGGGGTGGCCTATGGCTACACCTTC.

The chain employs TRBV24-1 and TRBJ2-3, with D tentatively TRBD1 (5 bases). The CDR3 totals 15 residues. Germline CDR1 KGHDR, CDR2 SFDVKD. The V and J ends lost 4 bases and 4 bases respectively, with 14 bases between them. CDR3 region: CATSDQTVYADTQYF. As DNA, the CDR3 is TGTGCCACCAGTGACCAGACAGTCTATGCAGATACGCAGTATTTT.

CDR3 in DNA: TGTGCCGCCCAAAGGGAGGGGCGAAGCACTGAAGCTTTCTTT. It is translated as CAAQREGRSTEAFF. V usage is TRBV25-1 and J usage is TRBJ1-1; TRBD1 is a possible D gene (5 bases). The germline CDR1 and CDR2 sequences are MGHDK and SYGVNS. The ends were cut back, 11 bases at V and 4 bases at J, with 20 bases in the middle. The CDR3 sequence is 14 residues long.

This rearrangement joins TRBV7-2 to TRBJ2-5, with D perhaps TRBD1 (6 bases). This CDR3 has 14 residues. Trimming left V 1 base short and J 3 bases short, with 9 bases between. CDR1 and CDR2 (germline): SGHTA, FQGNSA. CDR3 nucleotides: TGTGCCAGCAGCTTAGTGGCAGGGGAAGAGACCCAGTACTTC. Translating it yields CASSLVAGEETQYF.

This chain links TRBV19 with TRBJ1-1; D is perhaps TRBD1 (5 bases). The V and J ends lost 7 bases and 5 bases respectively, with 20 bases between them. The CDR3 runs to 15 residues. Germline CDR1 reads LNHDA; CDR2 reads SQIVND (reference sequence). The CDR3 spells CASKPGLQRGTEAFF. CDR3 nucleotides: TGTGCCAGTAAGCCGGGACTCCAGAGGGGAACTGAAGCTTTCTTT.

V is TRBV29-1 and J is TRBJ1-2; 8 nucleotides line up with TRBD1. Germline CDR1 is SQVTM and CDR2 is ANQGSEA. V shed 1 base, J shed 3 bases, and the junction held 10 bases outside the gene matches. The CDR3 spans 16 residues. CDR3: CSVEGAAGGFDYGYTF. The CDR3 DNA reads as TGCAGCGTTGAAGGCGCGGCAGGGGGCTTTGACTATGGCTACACCTTC.

This chain connects TRBV30 to TRBJ1-2; the D gene is possibly TRBD1 (6 bases). CDR1 GTSNPN and CDR2 SVGIG come from the germline V gene (reference sequence). This CDR3 has 10 amino acids. The CDR3: CASNREGYTF. CDR3 DNA sequence: TGTGCATCAAACAGGGAGGGCTACACCTTC.

The chain joins TRBV6-2 or TRBV6-3 to TRBJ2-3, with 14 bases identical to TRBD2. V dropped 2 bases and J dropped 3; count of bases not matched to a gene: 4. The germline V gene has CDR1 MNHEY and CDR2 SVGEGT. The CDR3 consists of 17 residues. This chain's CDR3 is CASSYRLAGGPTDTQYF. The CDR3 DNA sequence: TGTGCCAGCAGTTACCGACTAGCGGGAGGGCCTACAGATACGCAGTATTTT.

The chain carries TRBV12-3 or TRBV12-4 and TRBJ1-2; D not resolved. The CDR3 covers 12 residues. Deletions cut 3 bases from V and 4 bases from J, with 6 bases between. CDR3 protein: CASSLSVYGYTF. The DNA of the CDR3 is TGTGCCAGCAGTTTGTCGGTCTATGGCTACACCTTC.

The genes are TRBV27 and TRBJ1-1; D might be TRBD1 (6 bases). This CDR3 comprises 18 residues. The germline V and J ends were trimmed by 1 base and 5 bases, with 23 bases remaining between them. Germline V gene data show CDR1 as MNHEY and CDR2 as SMNVEV (reference sequence). The CDR3 coding sequence is TGTGCCAGCAGTTTATTGAGGTCCGGGCCAGGGGAAGGGACTGAAGCTTTCTTT. Its translation is CASSLLRSGPGEGTEAFF.

J is TRBJ2-1 and V is TRBV6-5, with 10 bases lining up with TRBD2. The CDR3 totals 14 residues. The germline CDR1 and CDR2 sequences are MNHEY and SVGAGI. V was pared by 8 bases and J by 6 bases, with 7 bases of the junction left unmatched. The CDR3 sequence: CASLAGVLSNEQFF. The CDR3 DNA is TGTGCCAGCCTAGCGGGAGTATTGAGCAATGAGCAGTTCTTC.

The chain combines TRBV29-1 with TRBJ1-1, with D possibly matching TRBD1 (6 bases). The germline V gene has CDR1 SQVTM and CDR2 ANQGSEA. Deletions cut 7 bases from V and 8 bases from J, with 8 bases between. The CDR3 extends over 9 amino acids. CDR3 sequence reads: CSAGTEAFF. CDR3 in DNA: TGCAGCGCTGGGACAGAAGCTTTCTTT.

CDR3: CASSLVGLAASSYEQYF. The CDR3 bases are TGTGCCAGCAGCTTGGTGGGACTAGCGGCGAGCTCCTACGAGCAGTACTTC. The rearrangement joins TRBV5-6 to TRBJ2-7; 11 bases line up with TRBD2. Germline-derived CDR1 and CDR2 are SGHDT and YYEEEE. There are 17 residues in the CDR3. After removal of 0 bases from V and 0 bases from J, the junction contained 5 bases not matched to a gene.

The gene calls are TRBV19 and TRBJ2-1, with 7 nucleotides matching TRBD1. After removal of 8 bases from V and 10 bases from J, the junction contained 11 bases not matched to a gene. Germline V CDR1 and CDR2: LNHDA, SQIVND (reference sequence). This CDR3 is 13 amino acids long. The chain's CDR3 is CASGRRDRDEQFF. The CDR3 nucleotides read TGTGCCAGTGGACGCCGAGACAGGGACGAGCAGTTCTTC.

The chain joins TRBV5-1 to TRBJ2-1, with 8 positions matching TRBD2. Trimming cost V 0 bases and J 6 bases; bases outside gene matches: 14. This CDR3 is 18 amino acids long. Germline values: CDR1 SGHRS, CDR2 YFSETQ. In nucleotides, the CDR3 is TGCGCCAGCAGCTTGGCGGGGAGCGGGAGAGCCTTAGGCAATGAGCAGTTCTTC. It codes for CASSLAGSGRALGNEQFF. Looking up the rest from reference TRBV5-1 and TRBJ2-1 gives the full variable domain: KAGVTQTPRYLIKTRGQQVTLSCSPISGHRSVSWYQQTPGQGLQFLFEYFSETQRNKGNFPGRFSGRQFSNSRSEMNVSTLELGDSALYLCASSLAGSGRALGNEQFFGPGTRLTVL.

This rearrangement joins TRBV4-3 to TRBJ2-7; 13 bases map to TRBD2. Germline CDR1 and CDR2: LGHNA and YSLEER. The V gene end was trimmed by 0 bases and the J gene end by 5 bases; junction bases not matched to a gene: 7. The CDR3 is 17 amino acids. Written as DNA, the CDR3 is TGCGCCAGCAGCCAAGATTCACTAGCGGGAGGGTTAAACGAGCAGTACTTC. Translating gives CASSQDSLAGGLNEQYF.

The J gene is TRBJ1-1, the V gene TRBV21-1. TRBV21-1 is shown as a pseudogene. The CDR3 is 13 residues long. The CDR3 sequence is CASSILREATGIF. The CDR3 bases are TGTGCCAGCAGCATCTTAAGAGAGGCCACGGGGATCTTT.

Only a few counts were recorded for this clone. The rearrangement links TRBV7-3 to TRBJ1-1; D remains unclear. The CDR3 runs to 13 residues. Germline V gene sequence: CDR1 SGHTA, CDR2 FQGTGA. V lost 2 bases and J 1 base, leaving 5 bases between the germline ends. This CDR3 reads CASSLYRNTEAFF. CDR3 sequence (DNA): TGTGCCAGCAGCTTATATAGGAACACTGAAGCTTTCTTT.

V and J are TRBV14 and TRBJ2-1, with 9 bases lining up with TRBD2. The CDR3 extends over 14 amino acids. Germline trimming cut 4 bases from V and 6 bases from J; bases unmatched to any gene: 4. CDR1 is SGHDN, CDR2 FVKESK, per germline. The CDR3 region has the DNA TGTGCCAGCAGCCGAAGTAGCGGGAGCAATGAGCAGTTCTTC. It specifies CASSRSSGSNEQFF.

The chain has TRBV18 and TRBJ2-1; D is possibly TRBD1 (6 bases). This CDR3 spans 15 amino acids. Deletions cut 5 bases from V and 3 bases from J, with 14 bases between. CDR1 is KGHSH and CDR2 is LQKENI in the germline V gene. As DNA, the CDR3 is TGTGCCAGCTCAACAAACAGGGTGGACTACAATGAGCAGTTCTTC. Its protein is CASSTNRVDYNEQFF.

V is TRBV7-9 and J is TRBJ2-1, with 9 bases that match TRBD1. This CDR3 has 18 residues. V lost 2 bases to trimming and J lost 5 bases; unmatched junction nucleotides: 13. Per germline, CDR1 SEHNR and CDR2 FQNEAQ (reference sequence). This CDR3 is CASSLLPGNGDRDNEQFF. The CDR3, as DNA: TGTGCCAGCAGCTTACTCCCGGGGAACGGGGACAGGGACAATGAGCAGTTCTTC.

The chain uses TRBV10-1 and TRBJ1-1; 7 bases align to TRBD1. V lost 6 bases, J lost 2 bases, and 9 bases stayed unmatched. The CDR3 is made up of 15 amino acids. The germline gives CDR1 WNHNN, CDR2 SYGVQD (reference sequence). The CDR3 region is CASSAKQGTNTEAFF. CDR3 nucleotide sequence: TGCGCCAGCAGCGCAAAACAGGGGACCAACACTGAAGCTTTCTTT.